The 27 T cell receptor beta chains below come from one sample, sequenced in a study of OX40 agonist ivuxolimab in advanced cancers. Here immunoSEQ multiplex PCR was the method, and the copy in TCRdb shows in-frame clones only, minus some. The table has around 70,000 clones, 80% to 95% seen once; the top ten hold about 0.95%. This sample comprised CD4+ or CD8+ T cells sorted from blood, obtained in a trial of the OX40 agonist ivuxolimab. The source of these receptors is an adult with an advanced solid tumor such as melanoma, head and neck, liver or kidney cancer.

The V and J genes are TRBV7-8 and TRBJ2-1, with 10 positions matching TRBD2. The CDR3 extends over 17 amino acids. Germline CDR1 SGHVS, CDR2 FQNEAQ. V was pared by 5 bases and J by 6 bases, with 13 bases of the junction left unmatched. The CDR3 DNA follows: TGTGCCAGCAGCACTGCGAGCGGGAGGGCCAACGTCAATGAGCAGTTCTTC. Translation: CASSTASGRANVNEQFF. The complete variable domain, with remaining parts taken from reference TRBV7-8 and TRBJ2-1, reads GAGVSQSPRYKVAKRGQDVALRCDPISGHVSLFWYQQALGQGPEFLTYFQNEAQLDKSGLPSDRFFAERPEGSVSTLKIQRTQQEDSAVYLCASSTASGRANVNEQFFGPGTRLTVL.

This clone was detected only once. V and J are TRBV10-3 and TRBJ2-7; D gene ambiguous. Germline V gene lookup returns CDR1 ENHRY and CDR2 SYGVKD. CDR3 size: 13 residues. V lost 2 bases and J lost 3, with 8 bases in between. The chain's CDR3 is CAISEKENYEQYF. CDR3 bases: TGTGCCATCAGTGAGAAAGAGAACTACGAGCAGTACTTC.

The V call is TRBV5-1, the J call TRBJ2-7; TRBD2 might be the D (6 bases). Germline V gives CDR1 SGHRS, CDR2 YFSETQ. Trimming removed 4 bases at V and 2 bases at J, with 7 bases between. This CDR3 spans 12 amino acids. CDR3 in DNA: TGCGCCAGCAGCGGCGGGACCTACGAGCAGTACTTC. It is translated as CASSGGTYEQYF.

This clone came up a few times. The rearrangement uses TRBV6-6 and TRBJ1-3; D gene unclear. Between the trimmed V and J ends, which lost 2 bases and 7 bases, there was a span of 15 bases. CDR1 and CDR2 (germline): MNHNY, SVGAGI (reference sequence). CDR3 length: 15 amino acids. The CDR3 is CASSYPPGRENTIYF. CDR3 in DNA: TGTGCCAGCAGTTACCCCCCGGGGAGGGAGAACACCATATATTTT.

The chain is built from TRBV13 and TRBJ1-3; TRBD1 agrees at 7 bases. Germline V gene lookup returns CDR1 PRHDT and CDR2 FYEKMQ (reference sequence). V was clipped by 1 base and J by 3 bases; unmatched bases: 6. The CDR3 totals 16 residues. The CDR3 is CASSLETGRFGNTIYF. CDR3 nucleotide sequence: TGTGCCAGCAGCTTAGAGACAGGGAGGTTTGGAAACACCATATATTTT.

This rearrangement joins TRBV27 to TRBJ2-7, with TRBD1 matching 8 bases. V dropped 4 bases and J dropped 5; count of bases not matched to a gene: 7. Germline values: CDR1 MNHEY, CDR2 SMNVEV (reference sequence). This CDR3 region has 14 residues. The CDR3 DNA reads TGTGCCAGCAGTTCCCCGACAGGGGCTGACGAGCAGTACTTC. Translation gives CASSSPTGADEQYF.

This chain uses TRBV7-8 with TRBJ2-7; D not certain. This CDR3 is 14 amino acids long. Trimming cost V 4 bases and J 1 base, with 11 bases left between them. CDR1 is SGHVS and CDR2 is FQNEAQ in the germline V gene. CDR3 bases: TGTGCCAGCAGCTCATCGCCGGGTTCCTACGAGCAGTACTTC. It is translated as CASSSSPGSYEQYF.

The chain has TRBV11-2 and TRBJ2-7, with 9 bases aligning to TRBD1. Germline V gene data show CDR1 as SGHAT and CDR2 as FQNNGV. After removal of 6 bases from V and 3 bases from J, the junction contained 9 bases not matched to a gene. CDR3 size: 15 residues. The CDR3 DNA sequence: TGTGCCAGCAGTGCGGCGGGGACAGGGCTCTACGAGCAGTACTTC. It translates to CASSAAGTGLYEQYF.

The gene calls are TRBV7-2 and TRBJ2-2; D uncertain. V dropped 5 bases and J dropped 2 bases, with 6 bases sitting between them. In germline, CDR1 is SGHTA, CDR2 FQGNSA. This CDR3 contains 13 residues. The CDR3 region is CASSHENTGELFF. The CDR3 DNA is TGTGCCAGCAGCCACGAAAACACCGGGGAGCTGTTTTTT. Together with reference TRBV7-2 and TRBJ2-2, the CDR3 gives the full variable domain: GAGVSQSPSNKVTEKGKDVELRCDPISGHTALYWYRQSLGQGLEFLIYFQGNSAPDKSGLPSDRFSAERTGGSVSTLTIQRTQQEDSAVYLCASSHENTGELFFGEGSRLTVL.

The chain links TRBV30 to TRBJ2-1, with D unresolved. Deletions cut 3 bases from V and 7 bases from J, with 13 bases between. Germline values: CDR1 GTSNPN, CDR2 SVGIG (reference sequence). This CDR3 is built from 13 residues. The CDR3 bases are TGTGCCTGGAGAGAGGTTCCAAGGAATGAGCAGTTCTTC. Translated: CAWREVPRNEQFF.

This sequence joins TRBV10-1 and TRBJ2-2; D is unclear. The CDR3 sequence is 13 residues long. The V end was cut by 2 bases, the J end by 7 bases, with 8 bases between. CDR1 and CDR2 (germline): WNHNN, SYGVQD (reference sequence). CDR3 nucleotides: TGCGCCAGCAGTGAGGAGACACACGGGGAGCTGTTTTTT. Its protein is CASSEETHGELFF.

This clone appeared a single time. The CDR3 region is CASSGRASSYEQYF. CDR3 nucleotide sequence: TGCGCCAGCAGCGGTCGGGCGAGCTCCTACGAGCAGTACTTC. V and J are TRBV5-1 and TRBJ2-5; D gene uncertain. The J call is in doubt because the DNA end fits TRBJ2-7 better. The CDR3 runs to 14 residues. Germline lookup yields CDR1 SGHRS and CDR2 YFSETQ.

The CDR3 DNA reads as TGTGCCAGCAGCTTAACTACGCGAACTGAAGCTTTCTTT. It specifies CASSLTTRTEAFF. V is TRBV7-3 and J is TRBJ1-1; D is uncertain. The CDR3 runs to 13 residues. Trimming shortened V by 0 bases and J by 5 bases, and 7 bases separated the two germline ends. Germline assignment: CDR1 SGHTA and CDR2 FQGTGA.

The chain couples TRBV7-9 to TRBJ2-1; 8 bases map to TRBD1. Germline V CDR1 and CDR2: SEHNR, FQNEAQ (reference sequence). The CDR3 spans 17 residues. The V gene end was trimmed by 5 bases and the J gene end by 5 bases; junction bases not matched to a gene: 14. The CDR3 nucleotides are TGTGCCAGCAGCCCTAGGCCAACGGGACAGGAGAACAATGAGCAGTTCTTC. Its translation: CASSPRPTGQENNEQFF.

This chain uses TRBV18 with TRBJ2-2; D uncertain. The germline V gene encodes CDR1 KGHSH and CDR2 LQKENI. The length of the CDR3 is 12 residues. Trimming stripped 3 bases from V and 5 bases from J, with 4 bases between. The CDR3 region is CASSPLTGELFF. The CDR3 bases are TGTGCCAGCTCACCCTTAACCGGGGAGCTGTTTTTT.

The CDR3 sequence: CASSPGLAGAGNEQFF. In DNA form, the CDR3 reads TGTGCCAGCAGCCCAGGACTAGCGGGAGCGGGCAATGAGCAGTTCTTC. V and J are TRBV11-2 and TRBJ2-1; TRBD2 matches at 13 bases. Per germline, CDR1 SGHAT and CDR2 FQNNGV. The CDR3 runs 16 residues. J was trimmed by 6 bases and V by 5 bases; bases with no gene match: 7.

The sample holds one count of this clone. This chain joins TRBV19 and TRBJ1-5; 8 bases agree with TRBD1. The CDR3 extends over 17 amino acids. Trimming removed 6 bases from V and 3 bases from J; junction bases left unmatched: 13. Germline CDR1 is LNHDA and CDR2 is SQIVND (reference sequence). DNA for the CDR3: TGTGCCAGTAGGTCCGCCGGGACAGGATTTTTCAATCAGCCCCAGCATTTT. Its translation: CASRSAGTGFFNQPQHF.

V gene TRBV4-2 combines with J gene TRBJ1-2; 11 bases are a match to TRBD1. The CDR3 sequence is 16 residues long. The germline gives CDR1 LGHNA, CDR2 YNFKEQ. The V segment lost 1 base and the J segment 7 bases; nucleotides outside the gene matches: 8. CDR3 region: CASSQGGQGADRGYTF. In DNA form, the CDR3 reads TGTGCCAGCAGCCAAGGTGGACAGGGGGCAGATCGTGGCTACACCTTC.

CDR3 DNA sequence: TGTGCCAGCAGCTCGCCCCTATACGAGCAGTACTTC. Amino acids: CASSSPLYEQYF. The rearrangement uses TRBV5-6 and TRBJ2-7; D gene uncertain. This CDR3 is 12 amino acids long. V was pared by 3 bases and J by 4 bases, with 8 bases between. CDR1 SGHDT and CDR2 YYEEEE come from the germline V gene.

CDR3 nucleotides: TGTGCCAGCATCAGAGACCAAACCTACGAGCAGTACTTC. Residues: CASIRDQTYEQYF. The V gene is TRBV2, the J gene TRBJ2-7; D not certain. CDR1 is SNHLY, CDR2 FYNNEI, per germline. V dropped 7 bases and J dropped 2 bases, with 12 bases sitting between them. This CDR3 has 13 residues.

The V gene is TRBV6-1, the J gene TRBJ1-4, with D tentatively TRBD1 (6 bases). Trimming took off 0 bases at V and 5 bases at J, with 13 bases between the two ends. The CDR3 extends over 16 amino acids. The germline gives CDR1 MNHNS, CDR2 SASEGT. The CDR3 sequence: CASSEARGQGNEKLFF. In DNA, the CDR3 is TGTGCCAGCAGTGAAGCGCGGGGTCAGGGGAATGAAAAACTGTTTTTT.

The chain has TRBV2 and TRBJ2-5, with 9 positions matching TRBD1. The CDR3 has 15 amino acids. CDR1 and CDR2 from the germline V gene are SNHLY and FYNNEI. Trimming removed 11 bases from V and 5 bases from J; junction bases left unmatched: 15. CDR3 DNA: TGTGCCTCCTTAAACCGGGACAGGGTGGCCGAGACCCAGTACTTC. It yields the protein CASLNRDRVAETQYF.

The chain is built from TRBV19 and TRBJ1-5, with D maybe TRBD1 (6 bases). The V end was cut by 7 bases, the J end by 2 bases, with 18 bases between. The germline CDR1 and CDR2 sequences are LNHDA and SQIVND (reference sequence). This CDR3 has 16 amino acids. The CDR3 sequence: CASTESGAWGNQPQHF. In DNA form, the CDR3 reads TGTGCCAGTACGGAATCAGGGGCGTGGGGCAATCAGCCCCAGCATTTT.

V gene TRBV19 combines with J gene TRBJ1-5, with 7 positions matching TRBD1. With 10 bases clipped from V and 4 bases from J, the junction kept 13 bases outside the gene matches. The CDR3 contains 15 residues. Germline CDR1 and CDR2: LNHDA and SQIVND (reference sequence). CDR3 nucleotides: TGTGCCACCCAAGATTACAGGGGAGGTAATCAGCCCCAGCATTTT. It is translated as CATQDYRGGNQPQHF.

On this clone itself: A read error may produce the germline difference seen at one junction end. The chain employs TRBV19 and TRBJ1-1, with TRBD1 matching 7 bases. The germline gives CDR1 LNHDA, CDR2 SQIVND (reference sequence). The CDR3 is made up of 13 amino acids. CDR3 DNA sequence: TGTGCCAGTACCACCCAATCCCCGCGACAGGGCGTCTTT. Encoded protein: CASTTQSPRQGVF.

The V call is TRBV25-1, the J call TRBJ2-3, with 13 nucleotides matching TRBD2. V shed 7 bases and J 4 bases; nucleotides not matched to a gene: 8. The CDR3 runs to 16 residues. The germline gives CDR1 MGHDK, CDR2 SYGVNS. CDR3 DNA sequence: TGTGCCAGCAATACACTAGCGGGAGGGCCCGCAGATACGCAGTATTTT. As protein: CASNTLAGGPADTQYF.

The rearrangement joins TRBV6-4 to TRBJ2-3; 7 bases fit TRBD2. V shed 2 bases and J 6 bases; nucleotides not matched to a gene: 2. There are 13 residues in the CDR3. The V gene's germline CDR1 is MRHNA and CDR2 SNTAGT. DNA of the CDR3: TGTGCCAGCAGTGACACACTAGCGGATACGCAGTATTTT. Its translation is CASSDTLADTQYF.